This record covers a single T cell receptor (beta chain). The source of the sample is a study of T and B cells in COVID-19 patients. TRB was amplified from about 250-500 ng of blood genomic DNA. Multiplex PCR with BIOMED2 TRB-A/B primer pools amplified TRB rearrangements. MiXCR, run by TCRdb on the multiplex PCR reads, gives a single entry per CDR3 protein. The table shows thousands of distinct CDR3 sequences, with roughly 25% occurring only once. V lost 9 bases to trimming and J lost 4 bases, with 16 bases between them. This CDR3 is 14 amino acids long. Germline V lookup: CDR1 MNHEY, CDR2 SMNVEV (reference sequence).

The sequenced sample consisted of blood. This TCR came from a human donor with active COVID-19. J is TRBJ1-5 and V is TRBV27; weak D call: TRBD1 (5 bases). This CDR3 is CASHRLGGNQPQHF. CDR3 coding DNA: TGTGCCAGTCACCGTTTGGGGGGGAATCAGCCCCAGCATTTT.